This TCR beta chain came from a study of CD8 T cells in Susac syndrome. With regard to this clonotype: Its matching antigen is unknown.

The study sequenced TCR beta in blood CD8+ and CD4+ T cells. Negative isolation was used for CD8+ and CD4+ T cells, and FACS enrichment was applied to TEMRA cells. This CDR3 spans 18 amino acids. With 0 bases clipped from V and 2 bases from J, the junction kept 8 bases outside the gene matches. Regarding the study as a whole: In its TCR sequencing and HLA analysis, the study acknowledged that the number of individuals was relatively small.

Reverse transcription used roughly 0.45 to 1 ug RNA and random hexamers. Amplification of TCR beta CDR3 used immunoSEQ multiplex PCR across 54 Vbeta and 13 Jbeta. TCRdb ran MiXCR on the immunoSEQ multiplex PCR reads and lists one entry per CDR3 protein. Here the sample spans around 160,000 distinct CDR3 sequences, about 95% being singletons. The rearrangement uses TRBV23-1 and TRBJ2-2, with 8 bases aligning to TRBD1. TRBV23-1 carries the ORF label, with uncertain function. The sequence was obtained from a human donor in good health. Sequencing was performed on CD4+ T cells from PBMCs. CDR3 amino acids: CASSQSDRGDGNTGELFF. In nucleotides, the CDR3 is TGCGCCAGCAGTCAATCAGACAGGGGCGACGGAAACACCGGGGAGCTGTTTTTT.